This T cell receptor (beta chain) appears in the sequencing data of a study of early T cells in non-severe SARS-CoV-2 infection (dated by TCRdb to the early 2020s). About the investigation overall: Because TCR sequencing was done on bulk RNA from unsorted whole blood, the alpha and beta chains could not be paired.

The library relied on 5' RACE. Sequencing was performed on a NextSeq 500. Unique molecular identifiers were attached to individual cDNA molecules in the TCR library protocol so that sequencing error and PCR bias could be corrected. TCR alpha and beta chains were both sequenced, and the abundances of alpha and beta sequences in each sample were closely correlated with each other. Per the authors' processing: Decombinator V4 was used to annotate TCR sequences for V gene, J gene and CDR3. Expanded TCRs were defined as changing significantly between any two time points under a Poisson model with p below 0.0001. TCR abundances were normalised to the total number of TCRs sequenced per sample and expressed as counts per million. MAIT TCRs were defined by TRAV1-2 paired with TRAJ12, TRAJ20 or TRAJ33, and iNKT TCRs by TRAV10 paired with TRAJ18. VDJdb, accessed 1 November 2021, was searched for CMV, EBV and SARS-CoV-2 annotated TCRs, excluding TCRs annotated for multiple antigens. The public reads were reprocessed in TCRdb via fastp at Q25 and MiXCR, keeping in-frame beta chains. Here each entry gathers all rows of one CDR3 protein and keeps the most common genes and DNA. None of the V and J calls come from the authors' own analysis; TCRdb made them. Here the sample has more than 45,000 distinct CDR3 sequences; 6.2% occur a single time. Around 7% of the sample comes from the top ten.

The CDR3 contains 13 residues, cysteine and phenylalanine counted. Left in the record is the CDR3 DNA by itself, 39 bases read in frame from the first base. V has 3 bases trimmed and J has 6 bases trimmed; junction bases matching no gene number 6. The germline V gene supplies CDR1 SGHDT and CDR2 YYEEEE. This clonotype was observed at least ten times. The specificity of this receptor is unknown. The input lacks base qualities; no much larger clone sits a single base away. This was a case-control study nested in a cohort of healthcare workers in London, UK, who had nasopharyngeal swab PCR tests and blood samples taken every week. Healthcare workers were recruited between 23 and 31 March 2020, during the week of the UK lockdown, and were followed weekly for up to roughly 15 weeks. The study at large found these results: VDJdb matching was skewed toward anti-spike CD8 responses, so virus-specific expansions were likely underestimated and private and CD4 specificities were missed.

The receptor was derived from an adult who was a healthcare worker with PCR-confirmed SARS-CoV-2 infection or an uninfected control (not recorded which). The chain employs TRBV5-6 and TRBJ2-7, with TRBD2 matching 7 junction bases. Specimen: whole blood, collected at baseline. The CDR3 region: CASSSAREAEQYF. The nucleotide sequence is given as TGTGCCAGCAGCTCGGCCCGGGAGGCCGAGCAGTACTTC.